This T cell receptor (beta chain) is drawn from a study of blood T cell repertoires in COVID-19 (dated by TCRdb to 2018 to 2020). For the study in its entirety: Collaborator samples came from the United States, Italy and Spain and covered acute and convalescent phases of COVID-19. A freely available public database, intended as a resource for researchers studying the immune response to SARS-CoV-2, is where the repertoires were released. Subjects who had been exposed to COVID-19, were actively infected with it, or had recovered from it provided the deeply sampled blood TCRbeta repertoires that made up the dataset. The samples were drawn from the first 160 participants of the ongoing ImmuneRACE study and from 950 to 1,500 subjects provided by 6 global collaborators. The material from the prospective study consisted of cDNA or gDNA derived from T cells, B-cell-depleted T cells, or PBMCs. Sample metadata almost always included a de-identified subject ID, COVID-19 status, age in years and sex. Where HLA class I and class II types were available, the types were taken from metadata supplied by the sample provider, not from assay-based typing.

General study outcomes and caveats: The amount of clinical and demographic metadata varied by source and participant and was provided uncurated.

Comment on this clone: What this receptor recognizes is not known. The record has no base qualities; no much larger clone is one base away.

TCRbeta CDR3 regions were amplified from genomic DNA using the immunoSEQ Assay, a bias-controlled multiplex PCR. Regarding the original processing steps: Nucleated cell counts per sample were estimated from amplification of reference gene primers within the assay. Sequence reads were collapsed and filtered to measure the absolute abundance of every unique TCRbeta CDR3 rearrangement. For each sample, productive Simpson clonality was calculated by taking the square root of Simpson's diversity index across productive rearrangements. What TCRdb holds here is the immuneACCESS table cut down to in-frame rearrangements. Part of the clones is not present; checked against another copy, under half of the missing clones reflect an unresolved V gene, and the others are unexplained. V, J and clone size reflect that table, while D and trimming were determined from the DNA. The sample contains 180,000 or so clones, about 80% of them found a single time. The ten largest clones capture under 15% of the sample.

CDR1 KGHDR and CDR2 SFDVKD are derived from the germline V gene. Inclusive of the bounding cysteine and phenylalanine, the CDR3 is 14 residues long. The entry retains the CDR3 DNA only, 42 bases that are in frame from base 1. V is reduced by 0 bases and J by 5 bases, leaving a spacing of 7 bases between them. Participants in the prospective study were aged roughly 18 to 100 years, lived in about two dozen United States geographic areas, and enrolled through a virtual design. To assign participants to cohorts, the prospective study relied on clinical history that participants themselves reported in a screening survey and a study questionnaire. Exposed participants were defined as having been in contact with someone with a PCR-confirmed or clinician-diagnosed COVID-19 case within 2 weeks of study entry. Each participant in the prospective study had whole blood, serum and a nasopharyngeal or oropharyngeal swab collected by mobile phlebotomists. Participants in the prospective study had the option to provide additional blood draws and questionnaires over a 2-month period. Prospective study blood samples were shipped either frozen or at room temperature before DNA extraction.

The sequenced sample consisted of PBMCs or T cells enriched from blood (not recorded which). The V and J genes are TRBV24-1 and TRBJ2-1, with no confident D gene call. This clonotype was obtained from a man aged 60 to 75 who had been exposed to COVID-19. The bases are TGTGCCACCAGTGATTTGGACAACAACAATGAGCAGTTCTTC. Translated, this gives CATSDLDNNNEQFF.